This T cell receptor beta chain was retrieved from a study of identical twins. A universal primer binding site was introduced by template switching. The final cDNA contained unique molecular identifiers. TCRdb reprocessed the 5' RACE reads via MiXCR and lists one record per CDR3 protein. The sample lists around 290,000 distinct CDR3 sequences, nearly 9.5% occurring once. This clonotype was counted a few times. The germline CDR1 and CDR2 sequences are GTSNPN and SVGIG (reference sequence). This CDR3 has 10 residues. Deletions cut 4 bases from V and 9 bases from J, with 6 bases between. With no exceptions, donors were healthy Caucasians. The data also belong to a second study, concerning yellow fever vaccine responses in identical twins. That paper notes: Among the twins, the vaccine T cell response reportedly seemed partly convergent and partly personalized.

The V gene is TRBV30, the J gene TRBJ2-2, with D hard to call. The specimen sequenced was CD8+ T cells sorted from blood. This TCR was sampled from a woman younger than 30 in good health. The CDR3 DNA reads TGTGCCTGGAAATCCTGGGAGCTGTTTTTT. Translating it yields CAWKSWELFF.